The 14 T cell receptor beta chains in this list originate from one sample, sequenced in a study of T cells in Graves' hyperthyroidism and ophthalmopathy. Researchers took RNA transcripts and amplified the TCR beta CDR3 regions from them. Primed by the HTBI set, a first-round RT-PCR was run on the TCR CDR3. MiXCR, applied by TCRdb to the multiplex PCR reads, yields one record per CDR3 protein. The table records hundreds of thousands of distinct CDR3 sequences, 30% to 40% of them present only once. The specimen sequenced was blood. These receptors came from a middle-aged woman with Graves' hyperthyroidism.

The CDR3 region has the DNA TGTGCCACCAGCAGAGAAGGGCTAGCGGGAGGTTACCAAGAGACCCAGTACTTC. It is translated as CATSREGLAGGYQETQYF. The chain has TRBV15 and TRBJ2-5; 11 positions match TRBD2. The germline CDR1 and CDR2 sequences are LNHNV and YYDKDF (reference sequence). Trimming cost V 0 bases and J 0 bases; bases outside gene matches: 6. The CDR3 totals 18 residues.

This clonotype was counted between two and nine times. The V gene is TRBV7-2, the J gene TRBJ1-1, with TRBD1 as a possible D gene (5 bases). Germline V gives CDR1 SGHTA, CDR2 FQGNSA. The germline V and J ends were trimmed by 6 bases and 1 base, with 12 bases remaining between them. This CDR3 spans 14 amino acids. CDR3 DNA sequence: TGTGCCAGCAGGTGGGGGGGTTCGAACACTGAAGCTTTCTTT. This codes for CASRWGGSNTEAFF.

This clonotype was picked up many times. The rearrangement joins TRBV10-3 to TRBJ2-2; D ambiguous. Between the trimmed V and J ends, which lost 4 bases and 6 bases, there was a span of 9 bases. The V gene's germline CDR1 is ENHRY and CDR2 SYGVKD. This CDR3 has 13 amino acids. CDR3 nucleotide sequence: TGTGCCATCAGTGTAGAAGGGTCCGGGGAGCTGTTTTTT. Translation: CAISVEGSGELFF.

This clonotype was picked up a small number of times. The chain recombines TRBV11-2 with TRBJ2-5; perhaps D is TRBD1 or TRBD2 (5 bases each). The germline V gene encodes CDR1 SGHAT and CDR2 FQNNGV. This CDR3 comprises 15 residues. V was clipped by 5 bases and J by 1 base, with 14 bases between them. As DNA, the CDR3 is TGTGCCAGCAGCCGCCCATCGGGGACCCAAGAGACCCAGTACTTC. This encodes CASSRPSGTQETQYF.

This clonotype was counted ten times or more. The gene calls are TRBV7-2 and TRBJ1-6, with no clear D. Per the germline V gene, CDR1 is SGHTA and CDR2 is FQGNSA. The CDR3 sequence is 15 residues long. V was pared by 3 bases and J by 8 bases, with 14 bases between. The CDR3 region has the DNA TGTGCCAGCAGCTTGGGCGCCGGATTGGATTCACCCCTCCACTTT. Its translation is CASSLGAGLDSPLHF.

The chain combines TRBV12-3 or TRBV12-4 with TRBJ1-2; perhaps TRBD1 as D (6 bases). The V gene lost 3 bases and the J gene lost 7 bases, with 18 bases spanning the gap. The CDR3 sequence is 15 residues long. The CDR3 bases are TGTGCCAGCAGTTTTGCGGAGGGGGGCTACGGTGGCTACACCTTC. Translated, it gives CASSFAEGGYGGYTF.

This clonotype was found many times. The rearrangement uses TRBV10-3 and TRBJ2-7, with D uncertain. CDR1 is ENHRY, CDR2 SYGVKD, per germline. The CDR3 extends over 13 amino acids. The ends were cut back, 3 bases at V and 2 bases at J, with 8 bases in the middle. CDR3 sequence reads: CAISERRAYEQYF. The CDR3 DNA sequence: TGTGCCATCAGTGAAAGAAGAGCCTACGAGCAGTACTTC.

This clonotype was seen more than once but under ten times. This chain connects TRBV2 to TRBJ2-7, with D unclear. The DNA end is more similar to TRBJ2-1, so the J call may be wrong. The CDR3 has 11 amino acids. Germline V lookup: CDR1 SNHLY, CDR2 FYNNEI. The CDR3 region is CASSARNEQFF. Here the CDR3 DNA reads TGTGCCAGCAGTGCGCGAAATGAGCAGTTCTTC.

As concerns this clonotype: One junction end does not reproduce the germline sequence, and a read error may be involved. This chain uses TRBV7-6 with TRBJ1-2; D is possibly TRBD1 (6 bases). The germline gives CDR1 SGHVS, CDR2 FNYEAQ. This CDR3 is built from 13 residues. For the CDR3, the DNA is TGTGCCAGCAGCTCGACAGGAGGCTATAGCTACACCTTC. This codes for CASSSTGGYSYTF.

Comments on this clonotype: Since the CDR3 does not end with the conserved phenylalanine or tryptophan, this likely comes from a read error. V is TRBV10-3 and J is TRBJ1-2, with unresolved D. The CDR3 runs to 14 residues. CDR1 is ENHRY and CDR2 is SYGVKD in the germline V gene. DNA of the CDR3: TGTGCCAGCAGTGACCAGACAAACTACTCTGGCTACACCCTC. Protein sequence: CASSDQTNYSGYTL.

V usage is TRBV9 and J usage is TRBJ1-4; tentative D call: TRBD1 (6 bases). The CDR3 is 15 amino acids. Germline V gene data show CDR1 as SGDLS and CDR2 as YYNGEE. Trimming removed 0 bases from V and 8 bases from J, with 14 bases in between. CDR3 region: CASSVDLGAEEKLFF. The CDR3 nucleotides read TGTGCCAGCAGCGTAGATCTGGGGGCAGAGGAAAAACTGTTTTTT.

Many counts were recorded for this clonotype. This chain uses TRBV7-2 with TRBJ2-6; tentatively, D is TRBD1 or TRBD2 (5 bases each). Germline values: CDR1 SGHTA, CDR2 FQGNSA. Trimming stripped 2 bases from V and 4 bases from J, with 15 bases between. The CDR3 runs 17 residues. CDR3 loop: CASSLHPPGTGANVLTF. The CDR3 nucleotides are TGTGCCAGCAGCTTACACCCCCCCGGGACCGGGGCCAACGTCCTGACTTTC.

A word on this clonotype: A read error may produce the germline difference seen at one junction end. The chain is built from TRBV7-2 and TRBJ1-5, with 7 bases matching TRBD1. Germline assignment: CDR1 SGHTA and CDR2 FQGNSA. The CDR3 totals 15 residues. Written as DNA, the CDR3 is TGTGCCAGCAGCCGCAGACAGGGACCAGATCAGTCCCAGCATTTT. Its translation: CASSRRQGPDQSQHF.

This clonotype has a handful of counts. The rearrangement links TRBV6-1 to TRBJ1-1; TRBD1 aligns across 12 bases. This CDR3 region has 14 residues. J gave up 4 bases and V 8 bases, and 5 bases lay outside the gene matches. Per the germline V gene, CDR1 is MNHNS and CDR2 is SASEGT. The CDR3 DNA reads TGTGCCAGCCTCGGGACAGGGGGCGTCACTGAAGCTTTCTTT. Translation: CASLGTGGVTEAFF.